This entry lists 23 T cell receptor beta chains sequenced from one sample in a study of cytomegalovirus exposure and HLA in healthy donors. Measured with immunoSEQ multiplex PCR; TCRdb has only the in-frame clones, and not every one. The repertoire holds 30,000 to 40,000 clones, with over 85% as singletons. Source material: PBMCs. The receptors originated from a man younger than 35 in good health and CMV-seronegative.

This chain links TRBV18 with TRBJ1-1; D unclear. Germline CDR1 reads KGHSH; CDR2 reads LQKENI. V was pared by 3 bases and J by 10 bases, with 12 bases between. The CDR3 contains 12 residues. The CDR3 DNA sequence: TGTGCCAGCTCACCGGGAGAGCGGGGAGCTTTCTTT. It is translated as CASSPGERGAFF.

V usage is TRBV9 and J usage is TRBJ2-5; no definite D call. The V end lost 0 bases, the J end lost 1 base, and 7 bases lay between the germline ends. The germline CDR1 and CDR2 sequences are SGDLS and YYNGEE. CDR3 length: 14 residues. For the CDR3, the DNA is TGTGCCAGCAGCGTAGCCTCGTTCCAAGAGACCCAGTACTTC. It translates to CASSVASFQETQYF.

This clone was counted once. The chain recombines TRBV28 with TRBJ1-1; D is unclear. The CDR3 extends over 12 amino acids. Germline lookup yields CDR1 MDHEN and CDR2 SYDVKM. With 4 bases removed from V and 0 bases from J, the gap between germline ends came to 3 bases. DNA of the CDR3: TGTGCCAGCAGTTCCGTGAACACTGAAGCTTTCTTT. Encoded protein: CASSSVNTEAFF.

The V and J genes are TRBV11-3 and TRBJ2-1, with D maybe TRBD1 (5 bases). The V gene's germline CDR1 is SGHNT and CDR2 YENEEA. The V end was cut by 3 bases, the J end by 6 bases, with 9 bases between. The CDR3 has 13 residues. This CDR3 is CASSFRVSNEQFF. The CDR3, as DNA: TGTGCCAGCAGCTTCAGGGTCTCCAATGAGCAGTTCTTC.

The gene calls are TRBV30 and TRBJ1-4, with D tentatively TRBD1 (6 bases). The V end was cut by 5 bases, the J end by 7 bases, with 14 bases between. CDR3 length: 13 amino acids. Looked up from germline, CDR1 is GTSNPN and CDR2 is SVGIG (reference sequence). CDR3 sequence reads: CAWGKGEGEKLFF. The CDR3 DNA follows: TGTGCCTGGGGGAAGGGGGAGGGTGAAAAACTGTTTTTT.

This clone was observed a single time. The gene calls are TRBV21-1 and TRBJ2-3; the DNA was not compared with TRBD2, the D call given in the table. TRBV21-1 is labeled a pseudogene. The CDR3 spans 18 residues. CDR3 bases: TGTGCCAGCAGCAGGACTAGCGGGAGGGCCCTAATAAAAGATACGCAGTATTTT. Protein: CASSRTSGRALIKDTQYF.

The chain joins TRBV11-2 to TRBJ2-7; no firm D call. The length of the CDR3 is 15 residues. Deletions cut 1 base from V and 3 bases from J, with 13 bases between. Germline V gene sequence: CDR1 SGHAT, CDR2 FQNNGV. In nucleotides, the CDR3 is TGTGCCAGCAGCTTAGTGGTCACCCCAGACTACGAGCAGTACTTC. It codes for CASSLVVTPDYEQYF. Full variable domain (remainder filled in from reference TRBV11-2 and TRBJ2-7): EAGVAQSPRYKIIEKRQSVAFWCNPISGHATLYWYQQILGQGPKLLIQFQNNGVVDDSQLPKDRFSAERLKGVDSTLKIQPAKLEDSAVYLCASSLVVTPDYEQYFGPGTRLTVT.

This clone was observed a single time. The V gene is TRBV5-6, the J gene TRBJ2-7; TRBD2 is a possible D gene (6 bases). The V gene lost 0 bases and the J gene lost 4 bases, with 17 bases spanning the gap. Germline CDR1 and CDR2: SGHDT and YYEEEE. This CDR3 comprises 16 residues. The CDR3 sequence: CASSLGLGGSEYEQYF. CDR3 DNA: TGTGCCAGCAGCTTGGGACTAGGTGGGAGTGAATACGAGCAGTACTTC. Filled out from reference TRBV5-6 and TRBJ2-7, the complete variable domain reads DAGVTQSPTHLIKTRGQQVTLRCSPKSGHDTVSWYQQALGQGPQFIFQYYEEEERQRGNFPDRFSGHQFPNYSSELNVNALLLGDSALYLCASSLGLGGSEYEQYFGPGTRLTVT.

V usage is TRBV13 and J usage is TRBJ1-1; the D is unclear. There are 12 residues in the CDR3. V was pared by 5 bases and J by 3 bases, with 7 bases between. The germline CDR1 and CDR2 sequences are PRHDT and FYEKMQ (reference sequence). The CDR3 sequence: CASSPRYTEAFF. The CDR3 nucleotides read TGTGCCAGCAGCCCCCGGTACACTGAAGCTTTCTTT.

V gene TRBV29-1 combines with J gene TRBJ2-2; 11 positions agree with TRBD2. Trimming took 7 bases from V and 5 from J; bases not matched to a gene: 12. The length of the CDR3 is 16 residues. Germline V lookup: CDR1 SQVTM, CDR2 ANQGSEA. CDR3 protein: CSGQILAGAQTGELFF. The CDR3 DNA reads TGCAGCGGGCAGATACTAGCGGGAGCCCAAACCGGGGAGCTGTTTTTT.

The chain joins TRBV5-1 to TRBJ1-4, with D hard to call. V was clipped by 0 bases and J by 7 bases, with 13 bases between them. Germline-derived CDR1 and CDR2 are SGHRS and YFSETQ. The CDR3 covers 15 residues. The chain's CDR3 is CASSLVSTVGEKLFF. CDR3 in DNA: TGCGCCAGCAGCTTGGTTTCGACTGTGGGTGAAAAACTGTTTTTT.

The chain uses TRBV5-1 and TRBJ2-7; tentatively, D is TRBD1 (5 bases). The V end lost 2 bases, the J end lost 3 bases, and 12 bases lay between the germline ends. Per the germline V gene, CDR1 is SGHRS and CDR2 is YFSETQ. This CDR3 is 14 amino acids long. CDR3 DNA sequence: TGCGCCAGCAGCTTCGGTCCAGGGATCTACGAGCAGTACTTC. As protein: CASSFGPGIYEQYF.

The chain carries TRBV7-2 and TRBJ1-4, with D tentatively TRBD1 (5 bases). V was cut by 4 bases and J by 6 bases, with 12 bases left in between. This CDR3 has 14 amino acids. Per germline, CDR1 SGHTA and CDR2 FQGNSA. Here the CDR3 DNA reads TGTGCCAGCAGCTCTGGGGCAGGTTATGAAAAACTGTTTTTT. It encodes CASSSGAGYEKLFF.

This clone was seen just once. The gene calls are TRBV27 and TRBJ1-1; tentative D call: TRBD1 (6 bases). Germline V lookup: CDR1 MNHEY, CDR2 SMNVEV (reference sequence). Trimming cost V 3 bases and J 1 base, with 15 bases left between them. The CDR3 runs 16 residues. This CDR3 reads CASSLGAGIRNTEAFF. DNA of the CDR3: TGTGCCAGCAGTTTGGGGGCAGGCATACGGAACACTGAAGCTTTCTTT.

The gene calls are TRBV28 and TRBJ1-5; D possibly corresponds to TRBD1 (6 bases). V was pared by 6 bases and J by 3 bases, with 18 bases between. Germline loops: CDR1 MDHEN, CDR2 SYDVKM. CDR3 length equals 16 residues. In nucleotides, the CDR3 is TGTGCCAGCAGCACCGGGGGGGGGCTTATCAATCAGCCCCAGCATTTT. It translates to CASSTGGGLINQPQHF.

The chain uses TRBV4-2 and TRBJ1-5; TRBD1 is a possible D gene (6 bases). Trimming took 1 base from V and 5 from J, leaving 12 bases between them. CDR3 size: 15 residues. CDR1 is LGHNA and CDR2 is YNFKEQ in the germline V gene. The CDR3 DNA reads TGTGCCAGCAGCCAAGTCAACAGGGAAGATCAGCCCCAGCATTTT. It is translated as CASSQVNREDQPQHF.

The V gene is TRBV7-3, the J gene TRBJ2-1; 12 positions match TRBD1. Germline CDR1 and CDR2: SGHTA and FQGTGA. The CDR3 contains 14 residues. The J segment lost 10 bases and the V segment lost 5 bases, leaving 6 bases of the junction unmatched. In nucleotides, the CDR3 is TGTGCCAGCAGCCGGGACAGGGGGCCTGGGGAGCAGTTCTTC. Translation gives CASSRDRGPGEQFF.

The J gene is TRBJ1-1, the V gene TRBV10-3; TRBD1 matches at 7 bases. The CDR3 has 15 residues. Trimming took 4 bases from V and 5 from J; bases not matched to a gene: 10. CDR1 ENHRY and CDR2 SYGVKD come from the germline V gene. The CDR3 DNA is TGTGCCATCAGTGCAAAAGGGGGCGAGCTGACTGAAGCTTTCTTT. This codes for CAISAKGGELTEAFF.

The V and J genes are TRBV5-1 and TRBJ1-3; D perhaps matches TRBD1 (5 bases). Germline CDR1 is SGHRS and CDR2 is YFSETQ. The V gene lost 5 bases and the J gene lost 0 bases, with 15 bases spanning the gap. The CDR3 loop spans 16 amino acids. The CDR3 loop is CASSLTEVSSGNTIYF. The DNA for the CDR3 is TGCGCCAGCAGTTTGACAGAAGTGAGCTCTGGAAACACCATATATTTT.

The chain uses TRBV11-2 and TRBJ1-2, with TRBD1 identical over 8 bases. The CDR3 spans 13 residues. V lost 5 bases, J lost 8 bases, and 7 bases stayed unmatched. Germline CDR1 reads SGHAT; CDR2 reads FQNNGV. CDR3 coding DNA: TGTGCCAGCAGCGACAGGGGTTTGGGCGGCTACACCTTC. This sequence encodes CASSDRGLGGYTF.

This rearrangement joins TRBV27 to TRBJ2-1; D ambiguous. V shed 5 bases and J shed 4 bases, with 12 bases lying between them. This CDR3 has 14 amino acids. The germline V gene encodes CDR1 MNHEY and CDR2 SMNVEV (reference sequence). CDR3 loop: CASSTSPGYNEQFF. The CDR3 DNA reads TGTGCCAGCAGTACCTCCCCCGGTTACAATGAGCAGTTCTTC.

V is TRBV9 and J is TRBJ2-3, with TRBD2 matching over 14 bases. The V gene end was trimmed by 0 bases and the J gene end by 2 bases; junction bases not matched to a gene: 2. Per the germline V gene, CDR1 is SGDLS and CDR2 is YYNGEE. The CDR3 extends over 17 amino acids. The CDR3 DNA follows: TGTGCCAGCAGCGTAGGACTAGCGGGGGGGCTCACAGATACGCAGTATTTT. The encoded protein is CASSVGLAGGLTDTQYF.

The chain is built from TRBV15 and TRBJ2-2; 7 nucleotides align to TRBD2. The V segment lost 4 bases and the J segment 1 base; nucleotides outside the gene matches: 6. The CDR3 runs to 16 residues. Per germline, CDR1 LNHNV and CDR2 YYDKDF (reference sequence). The CDR3 is CATSIAGEWNTGELFF. Here the CDR3 DNA reads TGTGCCACCAGCATCGCGGGGGAATGGAACACCGGGGAGCTGTTTTTT.